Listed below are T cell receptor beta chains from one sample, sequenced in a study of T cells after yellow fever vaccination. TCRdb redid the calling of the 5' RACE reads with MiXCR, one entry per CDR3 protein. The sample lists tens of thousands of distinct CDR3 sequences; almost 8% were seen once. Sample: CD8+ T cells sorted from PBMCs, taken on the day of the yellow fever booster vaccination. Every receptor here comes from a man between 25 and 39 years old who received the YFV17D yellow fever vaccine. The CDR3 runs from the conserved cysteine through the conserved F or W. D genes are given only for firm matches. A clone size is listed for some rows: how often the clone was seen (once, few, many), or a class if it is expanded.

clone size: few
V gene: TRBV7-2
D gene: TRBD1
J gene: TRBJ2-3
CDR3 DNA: TGTGCCAGCAGCCCCGTTGGGACAGACAATACGCAGTATTTT
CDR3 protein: CASSPVGTDNTQYF

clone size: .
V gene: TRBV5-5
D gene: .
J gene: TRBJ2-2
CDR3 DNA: TGTGCCAGCAGCTTGTGGAGAACGAACACCGGGGAGCTGTTTTTT
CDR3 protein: CASSLWRTNTGELFF

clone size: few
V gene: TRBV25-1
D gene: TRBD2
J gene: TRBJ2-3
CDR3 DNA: TGTGCCAGCAGTGAGACGAACCCCAGACTAGCGGGAGACACAGATACGCAGTATTTT
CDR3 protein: CASSETNPRLAGDTDTQYF

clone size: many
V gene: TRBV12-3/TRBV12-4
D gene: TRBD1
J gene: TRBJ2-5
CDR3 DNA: TGTGCCAGCAGTCACCCGGGACAGGGGACCCAGTACTTC
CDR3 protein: CASSHPGQGTQYF

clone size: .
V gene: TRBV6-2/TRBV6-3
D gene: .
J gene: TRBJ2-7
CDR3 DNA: TGTGCCAGCGAGTCAGGGGACCACGAGCAGTACTTC
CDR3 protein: CASESGDHEQYF

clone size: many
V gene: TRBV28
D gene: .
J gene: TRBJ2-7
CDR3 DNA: TGTGCCAGCAGTTTAACAGGGTGGGCCTACGAGCAGTACTTC
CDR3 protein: CASSLTGWAYEQYF

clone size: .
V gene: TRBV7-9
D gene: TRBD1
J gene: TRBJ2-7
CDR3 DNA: TGTGCCACAGCCAACTCCGGGACAGGCTCCTACGAGCAGTACTTC
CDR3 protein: CATANSGTGSYEQYF

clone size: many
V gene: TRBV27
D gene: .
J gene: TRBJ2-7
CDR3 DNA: TGTGCCAGCAGGAAAGAAGGGCCGACCTACGAGCAGTACTTC
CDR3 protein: CASRKEGPTYEQYF

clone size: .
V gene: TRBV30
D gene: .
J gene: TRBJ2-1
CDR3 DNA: TGTGCCTGGAGTGTGGAAACAGGGAGCTCCTACAATGAGCAGTTCTTC
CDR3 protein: CAWSVETGSSYNEQFF

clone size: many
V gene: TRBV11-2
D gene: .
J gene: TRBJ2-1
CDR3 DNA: TGTGCCAGCAGCTTCTTTCGCTCCGGGACGTCGGGGATAGAGCAGTTCTTC
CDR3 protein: CASSFFRSGTSGIEQFF

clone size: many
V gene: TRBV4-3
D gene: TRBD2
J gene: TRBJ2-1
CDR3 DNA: TGCGCCAGCAGCCAAGATCAAACTAGCGGGAGTAATGAGCAGTTCTTC
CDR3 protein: CASSQDQTSGSNEQFF

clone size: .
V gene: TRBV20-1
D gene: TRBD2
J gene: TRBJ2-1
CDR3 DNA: TGCAGTGGACCGGGTGGGAGGGCCTTAGGGGAGCAGTTCTTC
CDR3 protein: CSGPGGRALGEQFF

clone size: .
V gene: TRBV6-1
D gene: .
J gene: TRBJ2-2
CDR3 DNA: TGTGCCAGCAGTGAAGGGGTGTACACCGGGGAGCTGTTTTTT
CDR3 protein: CASSEGVYTGELFF

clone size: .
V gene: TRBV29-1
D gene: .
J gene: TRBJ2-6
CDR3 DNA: TGCAGCGTGGCCGGGACCTCTGGGGCCAACGTCCTGACTTTC
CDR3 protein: CSVAGTSGANVLTF

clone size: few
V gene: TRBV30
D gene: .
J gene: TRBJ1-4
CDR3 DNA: TGTGCCTGGAGTTTTAGGGACCTAGATGAAAAACTGTTTTTT
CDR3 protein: CAWSFRDLDEKLFF

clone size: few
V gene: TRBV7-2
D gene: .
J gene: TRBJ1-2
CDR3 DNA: TGTGCCAGCAGCTCCTCGGGCCTTCTGGGACGTGGCTACACCTTC
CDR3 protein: CASSSSGLLGRGYTF

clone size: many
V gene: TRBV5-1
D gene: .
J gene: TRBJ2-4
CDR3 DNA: TGCGCCAGCAGCTTGGGGGGTACAGCCAAAAACATTCAGTACTTC
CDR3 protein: CASSLGGTAKNIQYF

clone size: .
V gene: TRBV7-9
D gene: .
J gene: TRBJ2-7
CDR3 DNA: TGTGCCAGCAGCTTCGAGGCAGGATACTACGAGCAGTACTTC
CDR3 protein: CASSFEAGYYEQYF

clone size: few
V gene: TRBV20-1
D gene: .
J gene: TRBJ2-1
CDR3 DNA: TGCAGTGCTAGGGACGGGAGAGTGTTGGGTGAGCAGTTCTTC
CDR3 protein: CSARDGRVLGEQFF

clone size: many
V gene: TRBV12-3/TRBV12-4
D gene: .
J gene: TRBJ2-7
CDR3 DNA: TGTGCCAGCAGTTTTCTGGACACCTACGAGCAGTACTTC
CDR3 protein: CASSFLDTYEQYF

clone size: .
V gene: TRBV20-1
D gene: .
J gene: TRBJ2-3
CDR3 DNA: TGCAGTGCTAGCCATGAATATGTAGAGGTGACAGATACGCAGTATTTT
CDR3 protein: CSASHEYVEVTDTQYF

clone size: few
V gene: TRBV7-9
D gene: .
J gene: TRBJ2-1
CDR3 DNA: TGTGCCAGCAGCAGCAAGCGGGACAGCTCCTACAATGAGCAGTTCTTC
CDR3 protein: CASSSKRDSSYNEQFF

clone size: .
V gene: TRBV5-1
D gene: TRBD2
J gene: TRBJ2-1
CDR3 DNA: TGCGCCAGTCTGGCAGGCGTAGCGGGAGTTGTGGACAATGAGCAGTTCTTC
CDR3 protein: CASLAGVAGVVDNEQFF

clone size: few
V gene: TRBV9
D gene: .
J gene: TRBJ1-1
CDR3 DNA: TGTGCCAGCAGCGGGGGGGGGACATCATCTCAAGCTTTCTTT
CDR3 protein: CASSGGGTSSQAFF

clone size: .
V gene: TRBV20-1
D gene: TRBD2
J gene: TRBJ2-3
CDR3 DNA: TGCAGTGCTCGCGATTGGCGGGGGGATACGCAGTATTTT
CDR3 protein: CSARDWRGDTQYF

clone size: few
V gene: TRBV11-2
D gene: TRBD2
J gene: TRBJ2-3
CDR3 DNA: TGTGCCAGCAGCGGCCGGACTAGCGGTAGCACAGATACGCAGTATTTT
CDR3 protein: CASSGRTSGSTDTQYF

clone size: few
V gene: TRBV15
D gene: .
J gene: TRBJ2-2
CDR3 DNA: TGTGCCACCAGCAGAGCTGGGACTACCGGGGAGCTGTTTTTT
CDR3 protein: CATSRAGTTGELFF

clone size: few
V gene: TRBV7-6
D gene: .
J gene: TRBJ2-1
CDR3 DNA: TGTGCCAGCAGCCGCCTACTGAACCCGTACAATGAGCAGTTCTTC
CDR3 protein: CASSRLLNPYNEQFF

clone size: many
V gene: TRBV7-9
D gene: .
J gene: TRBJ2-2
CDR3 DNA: TGTGCCAGCAGGATCCAGGGATCCGGGGAGCTGTTTTTT
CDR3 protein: CASRIQGSGELFF

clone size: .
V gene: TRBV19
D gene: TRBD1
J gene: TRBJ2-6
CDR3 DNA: TGTGCCAGTAGTGCAACACAGGGGGGAGATTCAGGGGCCAACGTCCTGACTTTC
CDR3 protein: CASSATQGGDSGANVLTF

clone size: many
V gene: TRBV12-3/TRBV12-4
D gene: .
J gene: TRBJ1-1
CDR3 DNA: TGTGCCAGCAGTTTAGGAGGGCGGAACACTGAAGCTTTCTTT
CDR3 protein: CASSLGGRNTEAFF

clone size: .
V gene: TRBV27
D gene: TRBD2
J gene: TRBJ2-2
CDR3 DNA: TGTGCCAACCTAATGGGACTAGCGGGAGGGGGGTCATCCGGGGAGCTGTTTTTT
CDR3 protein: CANLMGLAGGGSSGELFF

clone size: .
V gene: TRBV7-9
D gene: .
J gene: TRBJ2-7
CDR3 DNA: TGTGCCAGCAGCACCGGGACCGCCTACGAGCAGTACTTC
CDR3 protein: CASSTGTAYEQYF

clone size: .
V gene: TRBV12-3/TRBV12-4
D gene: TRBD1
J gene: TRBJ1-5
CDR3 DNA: TGTGCCAGCAGTTTCTTTGGGGACAGAAGCAATCAGCCCCAGCATTTT
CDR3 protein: CASSFFGDRSNQPQHF

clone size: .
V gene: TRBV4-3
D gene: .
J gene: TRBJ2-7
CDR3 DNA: TGCGCCAGCAGCCAAGATCTAGAGACCTACGAGCAGTACTTC
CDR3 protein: CASSQDLETYEQYF

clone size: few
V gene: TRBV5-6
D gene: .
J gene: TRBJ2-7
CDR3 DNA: TGTGCCATCGGCGTCGGGGGAACTACAGGATCGAGGTACGAGCAGTACTTC
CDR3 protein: CAIGVGGTTGSRYEQYF

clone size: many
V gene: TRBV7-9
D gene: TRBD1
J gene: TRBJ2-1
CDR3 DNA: TGTGCCAGCAGCTTCGGACAGGGAAATGAGCAGTTCTTC
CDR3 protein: CASSFGQGNEQFF

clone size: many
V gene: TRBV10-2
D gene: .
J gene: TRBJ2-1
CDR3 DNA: TGCGCCAGCAGTAGGGACCGGGGCCACAATGAGCAGTTCTTC
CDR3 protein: CASSRDRGHNEQFF

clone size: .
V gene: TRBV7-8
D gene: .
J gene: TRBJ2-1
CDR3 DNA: TGTGCCAGCAGCTTAGCAAATCATAACAATGAGCAGTTCTTC
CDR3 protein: CASSLANHNNEQFF

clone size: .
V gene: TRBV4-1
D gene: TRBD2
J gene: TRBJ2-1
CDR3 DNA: TGCGCCAGCAGCCCCGGGGGACTAGCGGGGGTCAATGAGCAGTTCTTC
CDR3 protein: CASSPGGLAGVNEQFF